The present entry profiles one T cell receptor beta chain with its context. This clonotype was recorded at least ten times. The clone's antigen remains unknown. Base quality data are lacking; no much larger clone is found one base away. These data originate in a study of T cell repertoires in cytomegalovirus infection (dated by TCRdb to about 2019). For context, the study as a whole: The HLA type of each donor mattered for the analysis, because public TCR beta signatures pointed to carriage of CMV infection along with the matching HLA type. Broad study findings and their caveats: The ex vivo response was dominated by HLA-C-restricted CMV-specific TCR beta clonotypes, and the single most frequent clonotype in two of eight donors was supplied by these HLA-C-restricted clonotypes. Cumulative frequency of public TCR beta family members discriminated carriers of CMV infection plus the relevant HLA type in this cohort and an independent approximately 370-donor cohort.

The reads were generated on an Illumina HiSeq 1500. Using fastp trimming at Q25 and MiXCR clonotype assembly, TCRdb reanalyzed the public sequencing data and kept in-frame beta chains. Rows are combined by CDR3 protein, so each entry shows the most common genes and DNA. The sample contains under 350,000 distinct CDR3 sequences, about 9.2% of them found a single time. The ten largest clones capture around 2.4% of the sample. The CDR3 runs 15 amino acids, cysteine and phenylalanine included. Here the CDR3 DNA is all that survives: 45 bases in frame from base 1. As encoded in the germline V gene, CDR1 is SGHTA while CDR2 is FQGNSA. Trimming at the junction amounts to 1 base on V and 8 bases on J, and the germline ends lie 17 bases apart.

Recombination joined TRBV7-2 with TRBJ1-1, and TRBD1 may be the D gene, going by 6 matching bases. The TCR sequence derives from a human donor in good health (CMV status not recorded). Some clones in this sample may be carry-over from other donors' samples. Sequenced: PBMCs. The CDR3 region has the sequence CASSLVLGAGWEAFF. The DNA reads as follows: TGTGCCAGCAGCTTAGTTTTGGGGGCAGGTTGGGAAGCTTTCTTT.